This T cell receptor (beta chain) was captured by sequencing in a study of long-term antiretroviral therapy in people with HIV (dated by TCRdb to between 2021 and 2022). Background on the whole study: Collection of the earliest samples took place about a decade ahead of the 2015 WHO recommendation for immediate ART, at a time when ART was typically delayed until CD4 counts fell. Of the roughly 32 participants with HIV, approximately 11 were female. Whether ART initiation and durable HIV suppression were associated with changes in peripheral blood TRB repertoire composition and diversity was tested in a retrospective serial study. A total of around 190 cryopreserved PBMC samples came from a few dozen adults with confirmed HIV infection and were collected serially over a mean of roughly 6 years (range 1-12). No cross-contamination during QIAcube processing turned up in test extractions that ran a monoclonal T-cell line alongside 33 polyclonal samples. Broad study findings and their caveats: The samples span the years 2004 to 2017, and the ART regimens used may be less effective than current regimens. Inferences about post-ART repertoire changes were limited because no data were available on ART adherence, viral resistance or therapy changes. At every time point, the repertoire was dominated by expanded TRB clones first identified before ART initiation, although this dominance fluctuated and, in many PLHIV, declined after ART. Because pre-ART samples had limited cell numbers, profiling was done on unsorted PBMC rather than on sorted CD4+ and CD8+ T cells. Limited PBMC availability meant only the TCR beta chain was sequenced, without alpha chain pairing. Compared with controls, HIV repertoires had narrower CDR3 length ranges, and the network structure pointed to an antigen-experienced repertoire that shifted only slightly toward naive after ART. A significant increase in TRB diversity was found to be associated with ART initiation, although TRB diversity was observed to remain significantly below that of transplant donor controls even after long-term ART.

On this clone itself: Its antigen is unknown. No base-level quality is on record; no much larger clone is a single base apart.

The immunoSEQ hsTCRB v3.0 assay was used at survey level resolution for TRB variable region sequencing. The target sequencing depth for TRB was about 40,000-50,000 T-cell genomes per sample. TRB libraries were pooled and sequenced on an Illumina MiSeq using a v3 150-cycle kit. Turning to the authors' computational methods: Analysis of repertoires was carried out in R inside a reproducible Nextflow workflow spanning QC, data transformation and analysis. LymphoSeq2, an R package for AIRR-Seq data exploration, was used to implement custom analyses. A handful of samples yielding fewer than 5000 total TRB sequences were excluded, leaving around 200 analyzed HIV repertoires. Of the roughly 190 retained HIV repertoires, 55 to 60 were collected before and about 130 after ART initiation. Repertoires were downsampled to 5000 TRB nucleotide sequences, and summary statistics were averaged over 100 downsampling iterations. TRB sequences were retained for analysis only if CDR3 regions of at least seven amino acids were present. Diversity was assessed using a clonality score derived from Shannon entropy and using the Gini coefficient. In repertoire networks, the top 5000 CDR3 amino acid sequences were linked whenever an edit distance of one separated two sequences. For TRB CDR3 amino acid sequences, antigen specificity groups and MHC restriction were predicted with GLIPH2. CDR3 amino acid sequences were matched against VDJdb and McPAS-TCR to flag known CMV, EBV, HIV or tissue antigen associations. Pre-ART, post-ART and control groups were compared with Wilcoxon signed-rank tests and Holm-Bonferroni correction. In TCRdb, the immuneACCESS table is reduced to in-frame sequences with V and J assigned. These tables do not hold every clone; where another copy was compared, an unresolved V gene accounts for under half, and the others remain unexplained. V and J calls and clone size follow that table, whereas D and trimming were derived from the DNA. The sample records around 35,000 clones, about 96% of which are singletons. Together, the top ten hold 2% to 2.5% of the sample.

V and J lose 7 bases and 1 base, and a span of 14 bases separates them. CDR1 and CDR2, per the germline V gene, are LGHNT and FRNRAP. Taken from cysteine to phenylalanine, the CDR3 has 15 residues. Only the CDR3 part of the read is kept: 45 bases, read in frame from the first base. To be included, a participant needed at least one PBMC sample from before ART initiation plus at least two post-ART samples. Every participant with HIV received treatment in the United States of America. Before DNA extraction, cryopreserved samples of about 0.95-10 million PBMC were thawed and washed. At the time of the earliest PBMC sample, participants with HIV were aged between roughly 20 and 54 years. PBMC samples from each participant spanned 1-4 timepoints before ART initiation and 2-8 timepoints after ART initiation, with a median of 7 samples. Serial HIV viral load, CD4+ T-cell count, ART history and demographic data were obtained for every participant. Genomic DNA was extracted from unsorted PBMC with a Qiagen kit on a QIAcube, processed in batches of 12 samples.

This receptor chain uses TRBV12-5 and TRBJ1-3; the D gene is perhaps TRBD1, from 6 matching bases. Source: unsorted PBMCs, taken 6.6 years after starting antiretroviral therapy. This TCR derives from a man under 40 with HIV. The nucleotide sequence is TGTGCTAGTGCCCCCGACGGGACATCTGGAAACACCATATATTTT. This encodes CASAPDGTSGNTIYF.